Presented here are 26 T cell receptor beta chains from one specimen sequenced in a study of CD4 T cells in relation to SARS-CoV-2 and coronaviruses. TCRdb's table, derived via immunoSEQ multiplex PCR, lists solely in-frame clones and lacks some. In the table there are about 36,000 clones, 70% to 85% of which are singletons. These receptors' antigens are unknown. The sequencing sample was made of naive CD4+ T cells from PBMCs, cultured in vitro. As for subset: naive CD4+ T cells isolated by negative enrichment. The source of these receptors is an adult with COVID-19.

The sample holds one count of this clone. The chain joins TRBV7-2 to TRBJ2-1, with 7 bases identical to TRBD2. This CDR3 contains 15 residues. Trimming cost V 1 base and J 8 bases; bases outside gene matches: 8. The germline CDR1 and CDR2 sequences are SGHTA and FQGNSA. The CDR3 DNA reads TGTGCCAGCAGCTTAGATCGGGTAGCGGGTTATGAGCAGTTCTTC. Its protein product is CASSLDRVAGYEQFF.

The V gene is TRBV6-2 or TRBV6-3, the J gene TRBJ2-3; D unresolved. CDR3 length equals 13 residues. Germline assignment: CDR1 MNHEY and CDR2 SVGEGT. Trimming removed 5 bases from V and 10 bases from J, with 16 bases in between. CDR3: CASSPTTYPAQYF. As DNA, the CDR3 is TGTGCCAGCAGTCCCACCACCTACCCCGCGCAGTATTTT.

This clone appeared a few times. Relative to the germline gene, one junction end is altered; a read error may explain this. DNA of the CDR3: TGTGCCAGCAGCCCAGGCGGACTAGCAATGCTCTTC. It yields the protein CASSPGGLAMLF. The J gene is TRBJ2-1, the V gene TRBV3-1 (or the pseudogene TRBV3-2), with 8 bases identical to TRBD2. Germline lookup yields CDR1 LGHDT and CDR2 YNNKEL (reference sequence). The CDR3 is 12 residues long.

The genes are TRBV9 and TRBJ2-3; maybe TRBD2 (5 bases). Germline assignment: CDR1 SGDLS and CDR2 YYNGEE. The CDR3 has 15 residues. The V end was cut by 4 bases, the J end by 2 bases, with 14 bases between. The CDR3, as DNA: TGTGCCAGCAGCTCTCAGACTACGAACACAGATACGCAGTATTTT. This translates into CASSSQTTNTDTQYF. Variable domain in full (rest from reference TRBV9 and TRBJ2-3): DSGVTQTPKHLITATGQRVTLRCSPRSGDLSVYWYQQSLDQGLQFLIQYYNGEERAKGNILERFSAQQFPDLHSELNLSSLELGDSALYFCASSSQTTNTDTQYFGPGTRLTVL.

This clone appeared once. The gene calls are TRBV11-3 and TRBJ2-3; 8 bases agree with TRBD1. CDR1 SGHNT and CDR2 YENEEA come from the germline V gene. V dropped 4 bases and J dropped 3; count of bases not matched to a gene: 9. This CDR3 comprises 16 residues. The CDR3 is CASSYGSGGVTDTQYF. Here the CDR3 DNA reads TGTGCCAGCAGCTACGGGTCAGGGGGCGTAACAGATACGCAGTATTTT.

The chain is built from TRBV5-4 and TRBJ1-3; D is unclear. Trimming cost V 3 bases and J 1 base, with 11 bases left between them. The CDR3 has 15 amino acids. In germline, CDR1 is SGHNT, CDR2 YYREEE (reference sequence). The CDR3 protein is CASSSIDGSGNTIYF. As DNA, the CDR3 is TGTGCCAGCAGCTCCATTGACGGATCTGGAAACACCATATATTTT. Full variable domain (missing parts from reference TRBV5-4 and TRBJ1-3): ETGVTQSPTHLIKTRGQQVTLRCSSQSGHNTVSWYQQALGQGPQFIFQYYREEENGRGNFPPRFSGLQFPNYSSELNVNALELDDSALYLCASSSIDGSGNTIYFGEGSWLTVV.

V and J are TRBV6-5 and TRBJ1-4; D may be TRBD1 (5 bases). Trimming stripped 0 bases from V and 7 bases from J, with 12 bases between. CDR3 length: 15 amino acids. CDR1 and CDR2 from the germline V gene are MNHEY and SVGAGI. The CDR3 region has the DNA TGTGCCAGCAGTTACTCCGACAGCCCTGGTGAAAAACTGTTTTTT. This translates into CASSYSDSPGEKLFF.

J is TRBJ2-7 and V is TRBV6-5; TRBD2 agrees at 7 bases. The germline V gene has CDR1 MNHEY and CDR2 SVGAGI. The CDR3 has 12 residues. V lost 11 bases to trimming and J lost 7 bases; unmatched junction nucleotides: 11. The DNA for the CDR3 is TGTGCCGGCCGGGGGGAGTCTCTTGAGCAGTACTTC. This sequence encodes CAGRGESLEQYF.

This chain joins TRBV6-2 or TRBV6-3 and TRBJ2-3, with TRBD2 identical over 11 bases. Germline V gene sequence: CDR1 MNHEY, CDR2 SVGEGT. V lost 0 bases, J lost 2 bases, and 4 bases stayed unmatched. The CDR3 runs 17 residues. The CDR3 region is CASSYSLTSGNTDTQYF. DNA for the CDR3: TGTGCCAGCAGTTACTCGCTGACTAGCGGGAACACAGATACGCAGTATTTT.

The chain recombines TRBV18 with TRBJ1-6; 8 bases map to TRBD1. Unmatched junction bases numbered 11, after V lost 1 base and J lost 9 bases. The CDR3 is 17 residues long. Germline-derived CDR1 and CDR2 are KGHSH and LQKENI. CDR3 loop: CASSPLPGTGLSSPLHF. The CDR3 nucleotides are TGTGCCAGCTCACCACTCCCTGGGACAGGTCTAAGTTCACCCCTCCACTTT.

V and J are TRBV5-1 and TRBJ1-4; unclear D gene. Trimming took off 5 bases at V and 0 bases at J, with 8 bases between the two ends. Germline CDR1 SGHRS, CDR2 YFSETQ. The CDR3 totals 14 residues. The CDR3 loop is CASSYSSTNEKLFF. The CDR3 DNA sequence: TGCGCCAGCAGTTATTCTTCAACTAATGAAAAACTGTTTTTT.

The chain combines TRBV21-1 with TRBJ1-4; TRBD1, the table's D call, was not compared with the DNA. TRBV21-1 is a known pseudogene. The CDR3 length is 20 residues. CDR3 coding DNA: TGTGCCAGCAGCACCCCCACAGCACTCCAGGGGGACAGGAGGAAAGAAAAACTGTTTTTT. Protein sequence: CASSTPTALQGDRRKEKLFF.

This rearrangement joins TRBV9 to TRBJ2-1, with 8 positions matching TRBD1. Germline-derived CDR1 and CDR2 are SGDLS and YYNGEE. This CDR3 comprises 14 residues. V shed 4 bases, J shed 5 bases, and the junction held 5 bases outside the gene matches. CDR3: CASSFTTGDNEQFF. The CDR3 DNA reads TGTGCCAGCAGCTTCACGACAGGGGACAATGAGCAGTTCTTC.

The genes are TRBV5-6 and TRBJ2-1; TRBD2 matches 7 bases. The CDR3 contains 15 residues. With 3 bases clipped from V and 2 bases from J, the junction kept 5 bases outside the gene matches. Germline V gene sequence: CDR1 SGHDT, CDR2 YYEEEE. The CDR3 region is CASSYGTTTYNEQFF. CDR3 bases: TGTGCCAGCAGCTACGGGACTACCACCTACAATGAGCAGTTCTTC.

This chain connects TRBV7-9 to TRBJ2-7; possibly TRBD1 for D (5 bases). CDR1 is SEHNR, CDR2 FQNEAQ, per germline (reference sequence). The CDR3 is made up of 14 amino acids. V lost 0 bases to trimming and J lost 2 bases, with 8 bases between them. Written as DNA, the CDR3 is TGTGCCAGCAGCTTAGCGGCAGGGACCTACGAGCAGTACTTC. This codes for CASSLAAGTYEQYF.

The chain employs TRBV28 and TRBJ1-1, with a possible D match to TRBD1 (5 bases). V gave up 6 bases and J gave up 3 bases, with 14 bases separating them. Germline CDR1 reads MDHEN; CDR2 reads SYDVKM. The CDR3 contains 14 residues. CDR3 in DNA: TGTGCCAGCAGCATCACTACAGGACACACTGAAGCTTTCTTT. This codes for CASSITTGHTEAFF.

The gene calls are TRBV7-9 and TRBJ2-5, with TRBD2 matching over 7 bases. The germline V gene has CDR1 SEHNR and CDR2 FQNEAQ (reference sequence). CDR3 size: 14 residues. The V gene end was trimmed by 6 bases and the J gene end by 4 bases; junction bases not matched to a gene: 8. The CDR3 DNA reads TGTGCCAGCAGTCTTCAAGCGGGACCAGAGACCCAGTACTTC. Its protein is CASSLQAGPETQYF.

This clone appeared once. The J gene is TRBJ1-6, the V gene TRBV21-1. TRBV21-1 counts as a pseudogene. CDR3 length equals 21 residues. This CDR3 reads CASSKFWAGTGGIIYNSPLHF. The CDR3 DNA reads TGTGCCAGCAGCAAATTCTGGGCAGGTACCGGGGGGATTATATATAATTCACCCCTCCACTTT.

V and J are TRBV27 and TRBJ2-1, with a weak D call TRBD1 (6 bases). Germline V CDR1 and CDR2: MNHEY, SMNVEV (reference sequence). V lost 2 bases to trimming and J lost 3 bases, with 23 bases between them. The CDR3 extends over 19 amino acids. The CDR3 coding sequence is TGTGCCAGCAGTTTAAAAGGGGGAGTTATGACTTCGGGCTACAATGAGCAGTTCTTC. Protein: CASSLKGGVMTSGYNEQFF.

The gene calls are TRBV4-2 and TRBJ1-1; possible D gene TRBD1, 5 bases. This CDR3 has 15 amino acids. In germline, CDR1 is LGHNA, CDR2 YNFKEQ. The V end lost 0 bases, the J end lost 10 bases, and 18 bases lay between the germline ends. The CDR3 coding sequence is TGTGCCAGCAGCCAAGACCGTTACGGGGGTGGTACAGCTTTCTTT. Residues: CASSQDRYGGGTAFF.

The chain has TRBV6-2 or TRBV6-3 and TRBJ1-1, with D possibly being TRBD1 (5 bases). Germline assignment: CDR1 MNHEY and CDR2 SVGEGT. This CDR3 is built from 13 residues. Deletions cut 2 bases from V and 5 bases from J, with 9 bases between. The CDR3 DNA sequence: TGTGCCAGCAGTTACGTTTGGGGGACTGAAGCTTTCTTT. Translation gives CASSYVWGTEAFF.

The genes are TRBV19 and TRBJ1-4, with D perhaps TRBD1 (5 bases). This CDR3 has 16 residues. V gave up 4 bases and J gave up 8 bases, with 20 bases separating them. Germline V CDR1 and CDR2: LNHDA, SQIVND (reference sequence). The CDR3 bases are TGTGCCAGTAGTACCGGGGGTAGTACGGTTGGCGAAAAACTGTTTTTT. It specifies CASSTGGSTVGEKLFF.

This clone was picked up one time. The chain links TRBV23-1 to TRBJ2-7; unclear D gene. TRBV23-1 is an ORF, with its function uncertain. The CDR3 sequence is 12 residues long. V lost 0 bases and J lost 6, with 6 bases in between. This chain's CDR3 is CASSQSACEQYF. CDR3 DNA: TGCGCCAGCAGTCAATCCGCATGCGAGCAGTACTTC.

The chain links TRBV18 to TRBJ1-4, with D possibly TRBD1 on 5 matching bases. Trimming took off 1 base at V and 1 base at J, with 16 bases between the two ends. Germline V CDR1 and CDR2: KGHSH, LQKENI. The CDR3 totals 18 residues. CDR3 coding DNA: TGTGCCAGCTCACCACGTAGACTTGGACAAAGAACTAATGAAAAACTGTTTTTT. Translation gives CASSPRRLGQRTNEKLFF.

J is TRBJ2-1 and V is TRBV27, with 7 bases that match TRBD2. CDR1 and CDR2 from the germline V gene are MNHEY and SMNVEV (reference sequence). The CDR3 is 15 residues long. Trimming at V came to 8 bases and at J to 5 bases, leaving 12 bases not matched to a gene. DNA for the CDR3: TGTGCCAGCGGTTCGTTGGGGGGGGGAGACAATGAGCAGTTCTTC. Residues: CASGSLGGGDNEQFF.

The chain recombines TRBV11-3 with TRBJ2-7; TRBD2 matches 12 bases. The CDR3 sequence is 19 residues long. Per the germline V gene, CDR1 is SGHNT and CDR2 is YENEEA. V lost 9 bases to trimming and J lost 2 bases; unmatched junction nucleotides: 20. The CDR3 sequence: CASTGGGASGRASTYEQYF. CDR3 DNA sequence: TGTGCCAGTACCGGCGGCGGGGCTAGCGGGAGGGCCTCGACCTACGAGCAGTACTTC.